The subject of this entry is one TCR beta chain. Its antigen is not identified. The sample belongs to a study of T cell clones after liver transplantation. Study summary: Patients counted as tolerant after at least one year off all immunosuppression, enzymes not exceeding twice normal.

Measured with immunoSEQ multiplex PCR; TCRdb has only the in-frame clones, and not every one. The repertoire has approximately 26,000 clones, over 55% of them found once; the top ten carry approximately 3%. Germline values: CDR1 KGHSH, CDR2 LQKENI. The CDR3 extends over 12 amino acids. V lost 5 bases to trimming and J lost 4 bases, with 9 bases between them. General study results and limits: A larger donor-reactive than third-party decline suggested partial antigen-specific deletion.

The clonotype comes from a human donor who received a liver transplant. J is TRBJ2-7 and V is TRBV18; perhaps TRBD1 as D (5 bases). Specimen: CD4+ T cells from blood, collected before liver transplant. CDR3 protein: CASSEQGYEQYF. Written as DNA, the CDR3 is TGTGCCAGCTCAGAGCAGGGTTACGAGCAGTACTTC.